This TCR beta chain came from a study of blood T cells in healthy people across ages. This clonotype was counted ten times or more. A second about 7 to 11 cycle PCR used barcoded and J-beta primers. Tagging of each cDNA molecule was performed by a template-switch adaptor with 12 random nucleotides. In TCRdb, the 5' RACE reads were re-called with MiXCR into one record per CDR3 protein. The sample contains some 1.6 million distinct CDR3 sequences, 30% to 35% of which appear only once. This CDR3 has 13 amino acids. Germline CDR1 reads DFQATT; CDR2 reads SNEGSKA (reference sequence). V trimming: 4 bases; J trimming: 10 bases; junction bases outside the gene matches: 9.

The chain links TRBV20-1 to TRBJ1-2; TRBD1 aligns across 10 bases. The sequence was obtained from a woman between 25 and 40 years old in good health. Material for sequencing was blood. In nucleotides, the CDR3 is TGCAGTGCTACCCTAGGACAGGGGGGAGTCTACACCTTC. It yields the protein CSATLGQGGVYTF.